The source of this TCR beta chain is a study of beta chain features in type 1 diabetes. Background on the study: Patient and healthy donor groups were alike in age, gender and cell yields.

Study-wide findings and caveats: VDJ junctions from type 1 diabetes patients carried fewer insertions and larger deletions.

As every portion of the isolated RNA was reverse transcribed, the sequencing read expressed TCRB transcripts. This table comes from immunoSEQ multiplex PCR, and its TCRdb copy is limited to in-frame clones, with some not included. The sample records 200,000 to 250,000 clones, around 68% being singletons. CD4+ naive, central memory, regulatory and stem cell-like memory cells were sorted via CD45RO/CCR7/CD25/CD127/CD95/CD27. As regards this clone: Its antigen remains unknown.

The CDR3 is 13 amino acids. The germline V gene encodes CDR1 SGDLS and CDR2 YYNGEE. V lost 4 bases to trimming and J lost 4 bases, with 12 bases between them. This clonotype was obtained from a young man in good health. The chain carries TRBV9 and TRBJ2-7; tentative D call: TRBD2 (5 bases). Sequencing was done on a sample of naive CD4+ T cells from blood. CDR3 bases: TGTGCCAGCAGCCCTTCCGAGGGTTACGAGCAGTACTTC. Translation: CASSPSEGYEQYF.